Listed below are T cell receptor beta chains from one sample, sequenced in a study of OX40 agonist ivuxolimab in advanced cancers. Only in-frame clones appear in the TCRdb table, and some are missing; sequencing was by immunoSEQ multiplex PCR. Of fewer than 15,000 clones listed, more than 85% are singletons. The specimen comprised CD4+ or CD8+ T cells sorted from blood, sampled in a trial of the OX40 agonist ivuxolimab. Receptors originate from an adult with an advanced solid tumor such as melanoma, head and neck, liver or kidney cancer. Both conserved end residues are part of each CDR3. Each record gives: CDR3 protein, CDR3 DNA, V gene, J gene, clone size, D gene. The D gene is left open where the match is weak. Part of the rows lack a size; the others show once, few, many or a class for expanded clones.

CASRVDEQYF	TGTGCCAGCAGGGTGGACGAGCAGTACTTC	TRBV21-1	TRBJ2-7	once	.
CASSQDGGHSYEQYF	TGTGCCAGCAGCCAAGACGGCGGCCATTCCTACGAGCAGTACTTC	TRBV14	TRBJ2-7	.	.
CATQAYEQYF	TGTGCCACCCAGGCTTACGAGCAGTACTTC	TRBV6-1	TRBJ2-7	.	.
CASSLGGGAPDTQYF	TGTGCCAGCAGCTTGGGCGGGGGGGCCCCAGATACGCAGTATTTT	TRBV5-8	TRBJ2-3	once	TRBD2
CASSLGASGAYNEQFF	TGTGCCAGCAGCTTAGGGGCTAGCGGAGCTTACAATGAGCAGTTCTTC	TRBV7-6	TRBJ2-1	.	TRBD2
CASRHSGVHNEQFF	TGTGCCAGCAGACATAGCGGGGTACACAATGAGCAGTTCTTC	TRBV6-5	TRBJ2-1	.	TRBD2
CASSVWDFRYTIYF	TGTGCCAGCAGCGTGTGGGACTTCCGATACACCATATATTTT	TRBV11-3	TRBJ1-3	.	.
CASRTQDSMNTEAFF	TGTGCCAGCAGAACCCAAGACAGCATGAACACTGAAGCTTTCTTT	TRBV6-6	TRBJ1-1	once	.
CASSLGGSSPLHF	TGTGCCAGCAGCTTAGGTGGGAGTTCACCCCTCCACTTT	TRBV11-3	TRBJ1-6	.	.
CASWAEGGYTF	TGTGCCAGCTGGGCGGAGGGTGGCTACACCTTC	TRBV27	TRBJ1-2	.	.
CASSQDGYGYTF	TGTGCCAGCAGCCAAGATGGCTATGGCTACACCTTC	TRBV4-2	TRBJ1-2	.	.
CAWSVGGYEQYF	TGTGCCTGGAGTGTAGGGGGGTACGAGCAGTACTTC	TRBV30	TRBJ2-7	.	.
CASSPGTGLTNQETQYF	TGTGCCAGCAGTCCCGGGACAGGGTTGACCAACCAAGAGACCCAGTACTTC	TRBV9	TRBJ2-5	.	TRBD1
CASSYGLGGRNEQFF	TGTGCCAGCAGTTATGGACTAGGGGGCAGAAATGAGCAGTTCTTC	TRBV6-5	TRBJ2-1	medium-sized	.
CASSLTPYNEQFF	TGTGCCAGTAGCCTAACACCTTACAATGAGCAGTTCTTC	TRBV19	TRBJ2-1	.	.
CASSQDSYNEQFF	TGCGCCAGCAGCCAAGACAGCTACAATGAGCAGTTCTTC	TRBV4-1	TRBJ2-1	.	.
CASSAITGGGQYF	TGTGCCAGCAGCGCGATCACAGGGGGCGGGCAGTACTTC	TRBV9	TRBJ2-7	.	TRBD1
CASSLRLAEGGEQFF	TGTGCCAGCAGTTTACGACTAGCGGAGGGTGGTGAGCAGTTCTTC	TRBV6-1	TRBJ2-1	.	TRBD2
CASSELAGDGTDTQYF	TGTGCCAGCAGTGAGCTAGCGGGAGATGGGACAGATACGCAGTATTTT	TRBV6-1	TRBJ2-3	few	TRBD2
CASSYSIEVGEKLFF	TGTGCCAGCAGTTACTCGATTGAAGTAGGTGAAAAACTGTTTTTT	TRBV6-6	TRBJ1-4	once	.
CASSLPDPRYNEQFF	TGTGCCAGCAGCCTCCCGGACCCAAGGTACAATGAGCAGTTCTTC	TRBV11-1	TRBJ2-1	.	.
CASSGGQIYEQYF	TGCGCCAGTAGCGGAGGACAGATCTACGAGCAGTACTTC	TRBV5-1	TRBJ2-7	.	.
CSVELGELNYGYTF	TGCAGCGTTGAACTAGGAGAGCTTAACTATGGCTACACCTTC	TRBV29-1	TRBJ1-2	.	.
CASSLELPGQGFDEQYF	TGTGCCAGCAGCTTAGAGCTCCCGGGACAGGGGTTCGACGAGCAGTACTTC	TRBV11-2	TRBJ2-7	.	TRBD1
CASSQDRLAGGRYNEQFF	TGCGCCAGCAGCCAAGATCGGCTAGCGGGGGGTCGCTACAATGAGCAGTTCTTC	TRBV4-3	TRBJ2-1	.	TRBD2
CASSFSGQRSNYEQYF	TGTGCCAGCAGTTTCTCTGGACAGCGGTCGAACTACGAGCAGTACTTC	TRBV27	TRBJ2-7	.	.
CASSQDGREANEKLFF	TGCGCCAGCAGCCAAGATGGTCGGGAGGCTAATGAAAAACTGTTTTTT	TRBV4-3	TRBJ1-4	.	.
CASSQEGTGGIDEQFF	TGCGCCAGCAGCCAAGAAGGGACAGGGGGTATCGATGAGCAGTTCTTC	TRBV4-1	TRBJ2-1	.	TRBD1
CASSWWTSGGAGEQYF	TGTGCCAGCAGTTGGTGGACTAGCGGGGGGGCGGGGGAGCAGTACTTC	TRBV27	TRBJ2-7	.	TRBD2
CASSPTGQGAIEQYF	TGTGCCAGCAGCCCGACGGGACAGGGGGCGATCGAGCAGTACTTC	TRBV27	TRBJ2-7	.	TRBD1
CASSQERAGGPGELFF	TGCGCCAGCAGCCAAGAAAGAGCGGGGGGGCCCGGGGAGCTGTTTTTT	TRBV4-3	TRBJ2-2	.	TRBD2
CAISEEVEWGFPYEQYF	TGTGCCATCAGTGAGGAGGTTGAATGGGGGTTTCCCTACGAGCAGTACTTC	TRBV10-3	TRBJ2-7	.	.
CASSGTSTDTQYF	TGCGCCAGCAGCGGGACTTCCACAGATACGCAGTATTTT	TRBV4-3	TRBJ2-3	.	.
CASSFDRGWDTQYF	TGTGCCAGCAGTTTCGATAGGGGGTGGGATACGCAGTATTTT	TRBV5-6	TRBJ2-3	.	.
CASSQGEPSGFYEQYF	TGCGCCAGCAGCCAAGGGGAGCCTAGCGGGTTCTACGAGCAGTACTTC	TRBV4-3	TRBJ2-7	.	TRBD2
CASTTLAAYNEQFF	TGTGCCAGCACGACACTAGCGGCGTACAATGAGCAGTTCTTC	TRBV27	TRBJ2-1	.	TRBD2
CATSRVPGTSGRAKNIQYF	TGTGCCACCAGCAGAGTCCCTGGGACTAGCGGGAGAGCCAAAAACATTCAGTACTTC	TRBV15	TRBJ2-4	.	TRBD2
CASSQPGGQETQYF	TGTGCCAGCAGCCAACCAGGGGGTCAAGAGACCCAGTACTTC	TRBV7-9	TRBJ2-5	medium-sized	TRBD1
CASSESGSYKAGELFF	TGTGCCAGCAGCGAGAGCGGGAGCTACAAAGCCGGGGAGCTGTTTTTT	TRBV7-9	TRBJ2-2	.	TRBD2
CAISESGTGALYEQYF	TGTGCCATCAGTGAGTCAGGGACAGGGGCCCTCTACGAGCAGTACTTC	TRBV10-3	TRBJ2-7	.	TRBD1
CASGGGVETEAFF	TGTGCCAGCGGGGGGGGAGTAGAAACTGAAGCTTTCTTT	TRBV6-5	TRBJ1-1	.	.
CASSSGTSGAYEQYF	TGTGCCAGCAGCTCGGGGACTAGCGGGGCCTACGAGCAGTACTTC	TRBV7-2	TRBJ2-7	.	TRBD2
CASSEALSGYTF	TGTGCCAGCAGTGAAGCGCTTTCCGGCTACACCTTC	TRBV2	TRBJ1-2	.	.
CASSYGPSYSPLHF	TGTGCCAGCAGTTACGGGCCCTCTTATTCACCCCTCCACTTT	TRBV6-5	TRBJ1-6	.	.